Presented here are 25 T cell receptor beta chains from one specimen sequenced in a study of regulatory T cells in long-lasting Graves disease. Time point given: newly diagnosed GD, antithyroid drugs for less than 3 months. RNA extracted from PBMCs served as the sequencing template. Arm-PCR of CDR3 regions and iRepertoire HTBI primers were the basis on which TCR beta libraries were built. TCRdb reprocessed the multiplex PCR reads with MiXCR, giving one entry per CDR3 protein. Among around 250,000 distinct CDR3 sequences listed, about a sixth were seen once. The sequencing used peripheral blood mononuclear cells (PBMCs), collected at new diagnosis, from a patient treated with antithyroid drugs. The origin of the receptors is a female donor with Graves disease.

The V call is TRBV18, the J call TRBJ1-2, with 11 bases aligning to TRBD1. J was trimmed by 4 bases and V by 5 bases; bases with no gene match: 15. Looked up from germline, CDR1 is KGHSH and CDR2 is LQKENI. The CDR3 consists of 18 residues. The CDR3 DNA sequence: TGTGCCAGCTCATCGAACGTCGGGGACAGGGGGACATTCTATGGCTACACCTTC. Its translation is CASSSNVGDRGTFYGYTF.

This clonotype was counted many times. This chain's CDR3 is CASTPSEQYGEQFF. The CDR3 DNA reads as TGTGCCAGCACGCCCTCCGAGCAATATGGTGAGCAGTTCTTC. V and J are TRBV18 and TRBJ2-1; D unresolved. This CDR3 region has 14 residues. The germline V and J ends were trimmed by 8 bases and 9 bases, with 20 bases remaining between them. Germline values: CDR1 KGHSH, CDR2 LQKENI.

As concerns this clonotype: A far larger clone lies a single base away; this is likely a read error. The genes are TRBV9 and TRBJ2-3, with D possibly being TRBD2 (5 bases). With the DNA end fitting TRBJ2-1 better, the J assignment may be wrong. The CDR3 is 12 residues long. Germline-derived CDR1 and CDR2 are SGDLS and YYNGEE. CDR3 in DNA: TGTGCCAGAAGTGACTACATCCCCGAGCAGTTCTTC. It translates to CARSDYIPEQFF.

This clonotype was seen at least ten times. V is TRBV24-1 and J is TRBJ1-2; no reliable D call. This CDR3 has 14 amino acids. Germline assignment: CDR1 KGHDR and CDR2 SFDVKD. Deletions cut 1 base from V and 2 bases from J, with 7 bases between. The CDR3 loop is CATSDLLRNYGYTF. Here the CDR3 DNA reads TGTGCCACCAGTGATTTATTACGGAACTATGGCTACACCTTC.

This clonotype occurred a few times. This chain uses TRBV20-1 with TRBJ2-5; no definite D call. CDR1 and CDR2 from the germline V gene are DFQATT and SNEGSKA (reference sequence). The CDR3 is 13 amino acids. V lost 0 bases and J lost 0, with 5 bases in between. The CDR3: CSARDRHQETQYF. CDR3 coding DNA: TGCAGTGCTAGAGATCGCCACCAAGAGACCCAGTACTTC.

This clonotype appeared many times. The chain links TRBV12-3 or TRBV12-4 to TRBJ1-3; D is unresolved. V lost 6 bases, J lost 0 bases, and 3 bases lay in between. CDR3 length: 12 amino acids. The CDR3, as DNA: TGTGCCAGCAGCACCTCTGGAAACACCATATATTTT. Protein product: CASSTSGNTIYF.

About this clonotype itself: A much larger clone sits a single nucleotide away, making a read error possible. The rearrangement joins TRBV24-1 to TRBJ2-1, with 7 bases identical to TRBD1. Germline loops: CDR1 KGHDR, CDR2 SFDVKD. This CDR3 is built from 13 residues. V was clipped by 7 bases and J by 13 bases; unmatched bases: 12. CDR3 protein: CATSRQGDDIQFF. The CDR3 region has the DNA TGTGCCACCAGCCGACAGGGAGATGACATTCAGTTCTTC.

This clonotype came up a few times. No conserved phenylalanine or tryptophan ends this CDR3, so it is likely a read error. The rearrangement uses TRBV20-1 and TRBJ2-6; 8 bases line up with TRBD1. The CDR3 runs to 16 residues. Germline V lookup: CDR1 DFQATT, CDR2 SNEGSKA (reference sequence). The trim removed 4 bases at V and 0 bases at J, leaving 5 bases unmatched. CDR3 loop: CSAIRGLGSGANVLTL. DNA of the CDR3: TGCAGTGCTATCAGGGGGCTTGGCTCTGGGGCCAACGTCCTGACTCTC.

This clonotype was detected only a few times. The V gene is TRBV25-1, the J gene TRBJ1-3; possibly TRBD1 for D (6 bases). The ends were cut back, 6 bases at V and 3 bases at J, with 12 bases in the middle. This CDR3 has 14 amino acids. Germline V gene lookup returns CDR1 MGHDK and CDR2 SYGVNS. The CDR3 is CASRTGTSGNTIYF. The DNA of the CDR3 is TGTGCCAGCAGAACCGGGACAAGTGGAAACACCATATATTTT.

This clonotype was seen many times. The V and J genes are TRBV19 and TRBJ1-5, with 9 bases that match TRBD1. This CDR3 region has 16 residues. Losses at the gene ends were 5 bases for V and 7 bases for J; bases not matched to a gene: 12. CDR1 LNHDA and CDR2 SQIVND come from the germline V gene (reference sequence). CDR3 residues: CASSYNGGQGGQPQHF. In DNA form, the CDR3 reads TGTGCCAGTAGTTATAATGGGGGACAGGGCGGACAGCCCCAGCATTTT.

This clonotype was seen ten or more times. The V gene is TRBV28, the J gene TRBJ2-7; tentatively, D is TRBD1 (7 bases). CDR3 length: 14 amino acids. CDR1 and CDR2 (germline): MDHEN, SYDVKM. Trimming cost V 4 bases and J 5 bases, with 15 bases left between them. The CDR3: CASSSPGGKNEQYF. In DNA, the CDR3 is TGTGCCAGCAGTTCCCCAGGGGGGAAAAACGAGCAGTACTTC.

This clonotype has at least ten counts. This chain connects TRBV6-1 to TRBJ1-2; D gene unclear. Germline V gene lookup returns CDR1 MNHNS and CDR2 SASEGT. Deletions cut 2 bases from V and 4 bases from J, with 5 bases between. The CDR3 sequence is 12 residues long. DNA for the CDR3: TGTGCCAGCAGTGAACAGACCTATGGCTACACCTTC. Residues: CASSEQTYGYTF.

The chain carries TRBV5-6 and TRBJ2-1; D not resolved. V shed 0 bases and J shed 0 bases, with 7 bases lying between them. This CDR3 has 15 amino acids. CDR1 is SGHDT, CDR2 YYEEEE, per germline. CDR3 coding DNA: TGTGCCAGCAGCTTGGCTCTGACCTCCTACAATGAGCAGTTCTTC. Protein: CASSLALTSYNEQFF. The entire variable domain, with the rest obtained from reference TRBV5-6 and TRBJ2-1, is as follows: DAGVTQSPTHLIKTRGQQVTLRCSPKSGHDTVSWYQQALGQGPQFIFQYYEEEERQRGNFPDRFSGHQFPNYSSELNVNALLLGDSALYLCASSLALTSYNEQFFGPGTRLTVL.

In the case of this clonotype: This sequence may be a read error, since a much larger clone differs from it by one base. The chain employs TRBV25-1 and TRBJ1-2; D remains unclear. This CDR3 spans 15 amino acids. Germline values: CDR1 MGHDK, CDR2 SYGVNS. V was cut by 3 bases and J by 3 bases, with 14 bases left in between. CDR3 nucleotide sequence: TGTGCCAGCAGTGATCCCAGACGGGTCGACTATGGCTACACCTTC. Amino acid sequence: CASSDPRRVDYGYTF.

The sample holds many counts of this clonotype. The V gene is TRBV19, the J gene TRBJ1-1, with D maybe TRBD1 (6 bases). The CDR3 totals 11 residues. Germline CDR1 LNHDA, CDR2 SQIVND (reference sequence). Trimming took off 6 bases at V and 6 bases at J, with 8 bases between the two ends. The DNA for the CDR3 is TGTGCCAGTAGATCAGGGGCTGAAGCTTTCTTT. Encoded protein: CASRSGAEAFF.

Ten or more counts support this clonotype. The V and J genes are TRBV3-1 and TRBJ2-4, with TRBD1 matching 8 bases. The germline gives CDR1 LGHDT, CDR2 YNNKEL (reference sequence). After removal of 6 bases from V and 11 bases from J, the junction contained 6 bases not matched to a gene. This CDR3 is built from 12 residues. The chain's CDR3 is CASSQQGGVQYF. The CDR3, as DNA: TGTGCCAGCAGTCAACAGGGGGGCGTTCAGTACTTC.

This clonotype was detected ten times or more. This chain uses TRBV19 with TRBJ1-1; 9 bases line up with TRBD1. The CDR3 extends over 15 amino acids. The V segment lost 7 bases and the J segment 5 bases; nucleotides outside the gene matches: 11. CDR1 and CDR2 (germline): LNHDA, SQIVND (reference sequence). CDR3 amino acids: CASTRLGTGFTEAFF. The CDR3 nucleotides read TGTGCCAGTACACGACTCGGGACAGGGTTTACTGAAGCTTTCTTT.

This clonotype was counted many times. V and J are TRBV29-1 and TRBJ1-4; D is ambiguous. CDR1 is SQVTM and CDR2 is ANQGSEA in the germline V gene. The CDR3 is 14 residues long. V was shortened by 5 bases and J by 0 bases, with 10 bases between the two germline ends. Here the CDR3 reads CSVRDGATNEKLFF. The CDR3 DNA reads as TGCAGCGTTCGCGATGGTGCAACTAATGAAAAACTGTTTTTT.

This clonotype has more than one count but fewer than ten. The J gene is TRBJ2-4, the V gene TRBV3-1, with D perhaps assigned TRBD1 or TRBD2 (5 bases each). Germline lookup yields CDR1 LGHDT and CDR2 YNNKEL (reference sequence). The CDR3 sequence is 14 residues long. Trimming pared 3 bases from V and 0 bases from J, leaving 6 bases between. The CDR3 region is CASSQGVAKNIQYF. In nucleotides, the CDR3 is TGTGCCAGCAGCCAGGGGGTAGCCAAAAACATTCAGTACTTC.

This clonotype was counted only a few times. This chain joins TRBV29-1 and TRBJ1-2; a possible D gene is TRBD1 (5 bases). From germline, CDR1 is SQVTM and CDR2 ANQGSEA. Between the trimmed V and J ends, which lost 7 bases and 8 bases, there was a span of 20 bases. This CDR3 has 13 residues. The CDR3 nucleotides read TGCAGCGGCCTCACGGGGCAGGGAGGGGGCTACACCTTC. As protein: CSGLTGQGGGYTF.

This clonotype appeared a few times. CDR3 sequence: CATSPTGQGAGYTF. DNA of the CDR3: TGTGCCACCAGTCCCACGGGACAGGGGGCCGGCTACACCTTC. The chain uses TRBV24-1 and TRBJ1-2, with 12 nucleotides matching TRBD1. V shed 6 bases, J shed 8 bases, and the junction held 6 bases outside the gene matches. This CDR3 has 14 residues. Per the germline V gene, CDR1 is KGHDR and CDR2 is SFDVKD.

This chain joins TRBV20-1 and TRBJ1-2; the match to TRBD1 covers 8 bases. The CDR3 extends over 14 amino acids. Germline CDR1 is DFQATT and CDR2 is SNEGSKA (reference sequence). J was trimmed by 8 bases and V by 3 bases; bases with no gene match: 11. CDR3 region: CSARGQALRRGYTF. In nucleotides, the CDR3 is TGCAGTGCTAGGGGACAGGCACTCCGTCGCGGCTACACCTTC.

As to this clonotype: Since a much larger clone is just one base distant, this may be a read error. The genes are TRBV29-1 and TRBJ2-7; 7 bases map to TRBD1. This CDR3 has 13 amino acids. CDR1 SQVTM and CDR2 ANQGSEA come from the germline V gene. Written as DNA, the CDR3 is TGCAGCGTTGTTGGGACAGCCGGTTACGAGCATTACTTC. Residues: CSVVGTAGYEHYF.

About this clonotype: This is likely an artifact of a read error, given a far larger clone one base away. The chain recombines TRBV6-2 or TRBV6-3 with TRBJ2-5; 10 nucleotides match TRBD2. The ends lost 5 bases at V and 11 bases at J; junction bases unmatched: 11. Per germline, CDR1 MNHEY and CDR2 SVGEGT. There are 14 residues in the CDR3. The CDR3 spells CASSSGREPNEQYF. DNA for the CDR3: TGTGCCAGCAGTAGCGGGAGGGAACCCAATGAGCAGTACTTC.

This clonotype has a count of ten or more. The J gene is TRBJ2-2, the V gene TRBV5-1, with D perhaps TRBD2 (6 bases). Trimming pared 0 bases from V and 7 bases from J, leaving 10 bases between. In germline, CDR1 is SGHRS, CDR2 YFSETQ. CDR3 length equals 14 residues. The CDR3 DNA is TGCGCCAGCAGCTTGGCAGGAGGGATCGGGGAGCTGTTTTTT. It is translated as CASSLAGGIGELFF.